Here is one T cell receptor (beta chain) with its context. What it binds is unknown. For CDR3 and TCR beta VDJ profiling, genomic DNA was the template used. TCRdb re-called the reads with MiXCR, one entry per CDR3 protein. Among about 270,000 distinct CDR3 sequences listed, 45% to 70% were seen once. V was pared by 6 bases and J by 8 bases, with 7 bases of the junction left unmatched. This CDR3 comprises 13 residues. Germline V lookup: CDR1 DFQATT, CDR2 SNEGSKA (reference sequence). The record originates from a study of CD8+CD57+ T cells in acquired aplastic anemia. General study points: Patients and controls turned out to have around 29 CD8+ CDR3 sequences in common.

The sequencing sample was made of sorted CD4+, CD8+, or CD8+CD57+ T cells (not recorded which) from PBMCs. The TCR sequence derives from a human donor with severe aplastic anemia or a healthy control (not recorded which). The V call is TRBV20-1, the J call TRBJ1-4, with TRBD1 matching 9 bases. The CDR3 DNA is TGCAGTGCCAGGGACAGGGTTAGGGAAAAACTGTTTTTT. Protein product: CSARDRVREKLFF.